These T cell receptor beta chains were read from a single sample in a study of breast tumors, draining lymph nodes, adjacent tissues. In TCRdb, the multiplex PCR reads were re-called with MiXCR into one record per CDR3 protein. The repertoire holds roughly 220,000 distinct CDR3 sequences, with less than 35% as singletons. The sequenced sample was axillary lymph node tissue. The receptors come from a female donor with breast cancer. Some clones in this sample may be carry-over from other donors' samples. Each CDR3 is given with its conserved first and last residue. Fields, in order: D gene, V gene, J gene, CDR3 protein. The D gene is left open where the match is weak.

>TRBD2|TRBV11-1|TRBJ2-1
CASSQERGSYNEQFF
>.|TRBV2|TRBJ2-2
CTSRDSLGSGELFF
>.|TRBV7-9|TRBJ1-5
CASSPRGGLAYEHF
>.|TRBV12-3/TRBV12-4|TRBJ2-3
CASSLVAGNDTQYF
>TRBD1|TRBV19|TRBJ2-3
CASSTRTGPGDTQYF
>.|TRBV9|TRBJ1-6
CASSSPGLVVERVDNPNSPLHF
>.|TRBV20-1|TRBJ2-5
CSASRDNQETQYF
>.|TRBV11-3|TRBJ1-6
CASSLRGGAGYNSPLHF
>.|TRBV14|TRBJ1-6
CASSPRLNSPLHF
>.|TRBV9|TRBJ1-4
CASSVDSRLNEKLFF
>.|TRBV13|TRBJ1-6
CASSLGRGNSYNSPLHF
>TRBD1|TRBV20-1|TRBJ1-5
CSARDGTGNNQPQHF
>TRBD1|TRBV19|TRBJ1-3
CASSIGTGGLLNSGNTIYF
>.|TRBV11-3|TRBJ1-3
CASSRDSGNTVYF
>TRBD2|TRBV7-9|TRBJ2-1
CASRIVNSEDGTTYNEQFF
>TRBD2|TRBV29-1|TRBJ2-5
CSVTGTSETRGETQYF
>.|TRBV29-1|TRBJ1-2
CSGIGINYGYTF
>TRBD1|TRBV6-5|TRBJ2-7
CASSYGTGWYF
>TRBD1|TRBV6-4|TRBJ1-2
CASRAGTGTYGYTF
>.|TRBV20-1|TRBJ2-3
CSARDKAQDTQYF
>TRBD1|TRBV24-1|TRBJ1-5
CATSSGQAGQPQHF
>TRBD2|TRBV2|TRBJ2-1
CASSDSSGSFYNEQFF
>TRBD2|TRBV29-1|TRBJ2-1
CSAGASGSYEQFF
>.|TRBV4-3|TRBJ1-2
CASSQVQGAGYTF
>.|TRBV9|TRBJ2-1
CASSVAQGYNEQFF
>.|TRBV2|TRBJ1-4
CASSASPGNEKLFF
>TRBD2|TRBV3-1|TRBJ2-1
CASSLHGLAGGPGNEQFF
>.|TRBV2|TRBJ2-3
CASCRTPLGTQYF
>TRBD1|TRBV29-1|TRBJ2-5
CSVGDRAQETQYF
>.|TRBV5-1|TRBJ2-7
CASSLMAAGPYEQYF